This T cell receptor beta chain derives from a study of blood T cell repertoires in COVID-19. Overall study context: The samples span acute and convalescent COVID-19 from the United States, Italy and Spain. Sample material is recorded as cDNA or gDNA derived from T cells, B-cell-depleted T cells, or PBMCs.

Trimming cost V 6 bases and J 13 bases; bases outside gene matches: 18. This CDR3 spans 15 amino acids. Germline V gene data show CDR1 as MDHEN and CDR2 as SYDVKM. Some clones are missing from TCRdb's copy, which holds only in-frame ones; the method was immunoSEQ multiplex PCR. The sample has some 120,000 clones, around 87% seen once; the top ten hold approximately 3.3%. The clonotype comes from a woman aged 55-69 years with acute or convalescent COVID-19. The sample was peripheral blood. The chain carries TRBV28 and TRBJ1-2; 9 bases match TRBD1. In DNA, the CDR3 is TGTGCCAGCAGCCAACCGGGACAGGGACGCTCAAAGGTCACCTTC. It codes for CASSQPGQGRSKVTF.